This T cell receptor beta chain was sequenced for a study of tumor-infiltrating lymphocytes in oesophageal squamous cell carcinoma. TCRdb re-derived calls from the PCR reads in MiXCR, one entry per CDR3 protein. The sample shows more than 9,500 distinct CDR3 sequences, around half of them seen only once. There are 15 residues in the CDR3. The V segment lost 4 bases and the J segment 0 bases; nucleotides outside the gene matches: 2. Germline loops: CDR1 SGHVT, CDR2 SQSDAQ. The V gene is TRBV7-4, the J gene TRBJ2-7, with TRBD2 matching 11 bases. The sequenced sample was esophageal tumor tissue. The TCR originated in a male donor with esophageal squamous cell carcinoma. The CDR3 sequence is CASSSTSGSSYEQYF. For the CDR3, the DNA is TGTGCCAGCAGCTCCACTAGCGGGAGCTCCTACGAGCAGTACTTC.